A single sample is the source of the 8 T cell receptor beta chains below, sequenced in a study of blood T cell repertoires in COVID-19. Profiling relied on immunoSEQ multiplex PCR, and the TCRdb table lists in-frame clones only, not all of them. The table lists a few hundred thousand clones, around 84% of them singletons. Sample: PBMCs or T cells enriched from blood (not recorded which). The receptors were sampled from a woman aged 45 to 65 who had been exposed to COVID-19.

This chain links TRBV29-1 with TRBJ2-5, with D uncertain. Trimming removed 2 bases from V and 5 bases from J, with 15 bases in between. CDR1 and CDR2 (germline): SQVTM, ANQGSEA. The CDR3 length is 14 residues. CDR3 DNA sequence: TGCAGCGTTGAAAATTCCCTCCTTATGGAGACCCAGTACTTC. It translates to CSVENSLLMETQYF. The full variable domain, completed using reference TRBV29-1 and TRBJ2-5, is SAVISQKPSRDICQRGTSLTIQCQVDSQVTMMFWYRQQPGQSLTLIATANQGSEATYESGFVIDKFPISRPNLTFSTLTVSNMSPEDSSIYLCSVENSLLMETQYFGPGTRLLVL.

The chain couples TRBV6-5 to TRBJ2-7; 7 nucleotides align to TRBD2. Trimming at V came to 4 bases and at J to 11 bases, leaving 8 bases not matched to a gene. This CDR3 has 12 amino acids. CDR1 and CDR2 (germline): MNHEY, SVGAGI. CDR3 amino acids: CASSSPGRVKYF. The DNA of the CDR3 is TGTGCCAGCAGTTCCCCGGGGAGGGTAAAGTACTTC.

The chain couples TRBV9 to TRBJ2-3; D is uncertain. V lost 3 bases, J lost 4 bases, and 15 bases lay in between. In germline, CDR1 is SGDLS, CDR2 YYNGEE. This CDR3 has 15 residues. In DNA, the CDR3 is TGTGCCAGCAGCGCCGCCCCTAATCCCCCAGATACGCAGTATTTT. It is translated as CASSAAPNPPDTQYF.

The chain recombines TRBV7-6 with TRBJ2-3, with a weak D call TRBD2 (7 bases). V dropped 5 bases and J dropped 3 bases, with 18 bases sitting between them. Per the germline V gene, CDR1 is SGHVS and CDR2 is FNYEAQ. There are 16 residues in the CDR3. CDR3 residues: CASSTLGGGPTDTQYF. The CDR3 DNA reads TGTGCCAGCAGCACTCTTGGGGGGGGCCCGACAGATACGCAGTATTTT.

V usage is TRBV7-2 and J usage is TRBJ2-7, with 8 bases identical to TRBD1. V lost 3 bases to trimming and J lost 1 base; unmatched junction nucleotides: 2. CDR3 length: 14 residues. The germline gives CDR1 SGHTA, CDR2 FQGNSA. CDR3 loop: CASSLDRASYEQYF. Written as DNA, the CDR3 is TGTGCCAGCAGCTTGGACAGGGCATCCTACGAGCAGTACTTC.

Only one count was recorded for this clone. The rearrangement joins TRBV9 to TRBJ1-1, with a weak D call TRBD1 (5 bases). The germline V and J ends were trimmed by 0 bases and 3 bases, with 12 bases remaining between them. This CDR3 region has 15 residues. Germline loops: CDR1 SGDLS, CDR2 YYNGEE. DNA of the CDR3: TGTGCCAGCAGCGTAGGGGTCGGGGGGGACACTGAAGCTTTCTTT. This translates into CASSVGVGGDTEAFF. Supplemented by reference TRBV9 and TRBJ1-1, the full variable domain reads DSGVTQTPKHLITATGQRVTLRCSPRSGDLSVYWYQQSLDQGLQFLIQYYNGEERAKGNILERFSAQQFPDLHSELNLSSLELGDSALYFCASSVGVGGDTEAFFGQGTRLTVV.

This clone was seen more than once but under ten times. The chain has TRBV5-4 and TRBJ2-2; a possible D gene is TRBD2 (5 bases). The germline CDR1 and CDR2 sequences are SGHNT and YYREEE (reference sequence). This CDR3 has 16 amino acids. With 1 base removed from V and 1 base from J, the gap between germline ends came to 11 bases. The CDR3 nucleotides are TGTGCCAGCAGCTTGCTTGAGCGGATGAACACCGGGGAGCTGTTTTTT. This sequence encodes CASSLLERMNTGELFF.

The chain couples TRBV4-1 to TRBJ1-1, with D unclear. This CDR3 is built from 15 residues. CDR1 is MGHRA and CDR2 is YSYEKL in the germline V gene. Trimming took 2 bases from V and 3 from J, leaving 13 bases between them. This CDR3 is CASSQNGELYTEAFF. The CDR3 DNA is TGCGCCAGCAGCCAAAATGGGGAGTTATACACTGAAGCTTTCTTT.